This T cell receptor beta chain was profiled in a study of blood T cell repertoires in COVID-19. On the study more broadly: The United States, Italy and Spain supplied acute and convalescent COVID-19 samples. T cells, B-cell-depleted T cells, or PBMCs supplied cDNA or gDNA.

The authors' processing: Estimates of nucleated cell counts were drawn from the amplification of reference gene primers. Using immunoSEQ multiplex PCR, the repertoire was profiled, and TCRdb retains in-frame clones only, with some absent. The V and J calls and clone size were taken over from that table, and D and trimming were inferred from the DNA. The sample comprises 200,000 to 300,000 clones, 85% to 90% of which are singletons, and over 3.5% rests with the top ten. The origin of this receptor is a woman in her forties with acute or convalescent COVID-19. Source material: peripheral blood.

CDR3 nucleotides: TGTGCCAGCAGCTCGCTAGCGGGGGGGCCACTGGGGGATACGCAGTATTTT. Translating it yields CASSSLAGGPLGDTQYF. The chain is built from TRBV11-2 and TRBJ2-3, with TRBD2 matching 12 bases. Per germline, CDR1 SGHAT and CDR2 FQNNGV. This CDR3 contains 17 residues. V shed 4 bases and J 6 bases; nucleotides not matched to a gene: 11.